Listed below are T cell receptor beta chains from one sample, sequenced in a study of cytomegalovirus exposure and HLA in healthy donors. TCRdb keeps only in-frame clones here, not all; method: immunoSEQ multiplex PCR. The data contain about 74,000 clones, 85% to 95% of them singletons. Sequencing input: PBMCs. These receptors were obtained from a woman in her late teens or twenties in good health and CMV-seropositive. Both conserved end residues are part of each CDR3. Fields, in order: J gene, clone size, V gene, D gene, CDR3 protein, CDR3 DNA. A D gene is named only where the DNA matches it firmly. Some rows have no size entry. The others give once, few or many, or a class for an expanded clone.

j_gene: TRBJ1-1
abundance: NA
v_gene: TRBV19
d_gene: TRBD1
CDR3aa: CASSNTQGVYTEAFF
CDR3nt: TGTGCCAGTAGTAATACTCAGGGGGTGTACACTGAAGCTTTCTTT

j_gene: TRBJ1-1
abundance: few
v_gene: TRBV11-2
d_gene: NA
CDR3aa: CASSSLLEAFF
CDR3nt: TGTGCCAGCAGCTCCCTCCTTGAAGCTTTCTTT

j_gene: TRBJ2-1
abundance: NA
v_gene: TRBV19
d_gene: NA
CDR3aa: CASSGDYNEQFF
CDR3nt: TGTGCCAGTAGTGGAGACTACAATGAGCAGTTCTTC

j_gene: TRBJ1-3
abundance: NA
v_gene: TRBV9
d_gene: NA
CDR3aa: CASSEGDRGNTIYF
CDR3nt: TGTGCCAGCAGCGAGGGGGATAGGGGAAACACCATATATTTT

j_gene: TRBJ2-7
abundance: NA
v_gene: TRBV2
d_gene: NA
CDR3aa: CASTGLYYEQYF
CDR3nt: TGTGCCAGCACCGGACTTTACTACGAGCAGTACTTC

j_gene: TRBJ1-1
abundance: NA
v_gene: TRBV6-5
d_gene: TRBD1
CDR3aa: CASSYSVGQRNTEAFF
CDR3nt: TGTGCCAGCAGTTACTCGGTGGGACAGAGGAACACTGAAGCTTTCTTT

j_gene: TRBJ1-1
abundance: NA
v_gene: TRBV30
d_gene: TRBD1
CDR3aa: CAWTGGRNAFF
CDR3nt: TGTGCCTGGACAGGGGGCAGGAACGCTTTCTTT

j_gene: TRBJ1-2
abundance: NA
v_gene: TRBV4-1
d_gene: NA
CDR3aa: CASSLLRVGNGYTF
CDR3nt: TGCGCCAGCAGCCTACTCAGGGTGGGGAATGGCTACACCTTC

j_gene: TRBJ2-3
abundance: NA
v_gene: TRBV19
d_gene: TRBD2
CDR3aa: CASSIVRSWTPREGETDTQYF
CDR3nt: TGTGCCAGTAGTATAGTTCGGAGCTGGACCCCGAGGGAGGGCGAGACAGATACGCAGTATTTT

j_gene: TRBJ2-2
abundance: NA
v_gene: TRBV11-2
d_gene: TRBD1
CDR3aa: CASSPRTGKNTGELFF
CDR3nt: TGTGCCAGCAGCCCCCGGACAGGGAAAAACACCGGGGAGCTGTTTTTT

j_gene: TRBJ2-2
abundance: once
v_gene: TRBV7-9
d_gene: NA
CDR3aa: CASSMTAGMDTGELFF
CDR3nt: TGTGCCAGCAGCATGACCGCCGGGATGGACACCGGGGAGCTGTTTTTT

j_gene: TRBJ1-4
abundance: once
v_gene: TRBV18
d_gene: TRBD1
CDR3aa: CASSPARTGDEKLFF
CDR3nt: TGTGCCAGCTCACCCGCGAGGACAGGGGATGAAAAACTGTTTTTT

j_gene: TRBJ1-4
abundance: NA
v_gene: TRBV7-2
d_gene: NA
CDR3aa: CASSLEIGSWNEKLFF
CDR3nt: TGTGCCAGCAGCTTGGAGATCGGGAGTTGGAATGAAAAACTGTTTTTT

j_gene: TRBJ2-3
abundance: NA
v_gene: TRBV30
d_gene: TRBD2
CDR3aa: CAWSPSSGVPDTQYF
CDR3nt: TGTGCCTGGAGTCCATCAAGCGGGGTCCCAGATACGCAGTATTTT

j_gene: TRBJ1-2
abundance: NA
v_gene: TRBV4-3
d_gene: TRBD1
CDR3aa: CASSQGTGDYGYTF
CDR3nt: TGCGCCAGCAGCCAAGGGACAGGGGACTATGGCTACACCTTC

j_gene: TRBJ1-1
abundance: NA
v_gene: TRBV27
d_gene: TRBD1
CDR3aa: CASSIRQGSTEAFF
CDR3nt: TGTGCCAGCAGTATCCGACAGGGTTCCACTGAAGCTTTCTTT

j_gene: TRBJ1-1
abundance: NA
v_gene: TRBV6-6
d_gene: NA
CDR3aa: CASSLRATGTEAFF
CDR3nt: TGTGCCAGCAGCCTCAGGGCCACTGGGACTGAAGCTTTCTTT

j_gene: TRBJ2-7
abundance: NA
v_gene: TRBV5-1
d_gene: NA
CDR3aa: CASSLNGGVYEQYF
CDR3nt: TGCGCCAGCAGCTTGAATGGAGGGGTATACGAGCAGTACTTC

j_gene: TRBJ2-3
abundance: NA
v_gene: TRBV7-2
d_gene: TRBD2
CDR3aa: CASSSSGGAADTQYF
CDR3nt: TGTGCCAGCAGCTCTAGCGGGGGGGCCGCAGATACGCAGTATTTT

j_gene: TRBJ2-7
abundance: NA
v_gene: TRBV5-4
d_gene: NA
CDR3aa: CASSSTDEQYF
CDR3nt: TGTGCCAGCAGTTCAACGGACGAGCAGTACTTC

j_gene: TRBJ2-5
abundance: NA
v_gene: TRBV10-2
d_gene: TRBD2
CDR3aa: CASSERREQETQYF
CDR3nt: TGCGCCAGCAGTGAGCGGCGGGAGCAAGAGACCCAGTACTTC

j_gene: TRBJ2-3
abundance: NA
v_gene: TRBV16
d_gene: TRBD2
CDR3aa: CASSHHWGSGGPRDTQYF
CDR3nt: TGTGCCAGCAGCCACCACTGGGGTAGCGGGGGCCCCAGAGATACGCAGTATTTT

j_gene: TRBJ2-5
abundance: NA
v_gene: TRBV2
d_gene: NA
CDR3aa: CASSVEETQYF
CDR3nt: TGTGCCAGCAGTGTAGAGGAGACCCAGTACTTC

j_gene: TRBJ2-1
abundance: NA
v_gene: TRBV10-1
d_gene: TRBD2
CDR3aa: CASSESGGRALSEQFF
CDR3nt: TGCGCCAGCAGTGAGTCGGGGGGGAGGGCCTTGAGTGAGCAGTTCTTC

j_gene: TRBJ2-1
abundance: NA
v_gene: TRBV4-3
d_gene: TRBD2
CDR3aa: CASSQVTSGGYTQDEQFF
CDR3nt: TGCGCCAGCAGCCAAGTGACTAGCGGGGGGTATACCCAGGATGAGCAGTTCTTC

j_gene: TRBJ2-7
abundance: medium-sized
v_gene: TRBV4-2
d_gene: TRBD2
CDR3aa: CASSQVTSGGPYEQYF
CDR3nt: TGTGCCAGCAGCCAAGTGACTAGCGGGGGACCCTACGAGCAGTACTTC

j_gene: TRBJ2-1
abundance: NA
v_gene: TRBV9
d_gene: TRBD2
CDR3aa: CASSPAGSDLYNEQFF
CDR3nt: TGTGCCAGCAGCCCAGCGGGGAGCGACCTCTACAATGAGCAGTTCTTC

j_gene: TRBJ1-5
abundance: NA
v_gene: TRBV19
d_gene: NA
CDR3aa: CASVDGDQPQHF
CDR3nt: TGTGCCAGCGTAGACGGAGATCAGCCCCAGCATTTT

j_gene: TRBJ2-3
abundance: NA
v_gene: TRBV5-1
d_gene: NA
CDR3aa: CASSLTSRDTQYF
CDR3nt: TGCGCCAGCAGCTTGACTAGCCGAGATACGCAGTATTTT

j_gene: TRBJ2-7
abundance: once
v_gene: TRBV9
d_gene: TRBD1
CDR3aa: CASSVATGDEQYF
CDR3nt: TGTGCCAGCAGCGTAGCTACAGGGGACGAGCAGTACTTC

j_gene: TRBJ2-1
abundance: NA
v_gene: TRBV2
d_gene: TRBD2
CDR3aa: CASKGREGRGGAYNEQFF
CDR3nt: TGTGCCAGCAAAGGGCGGGAGGGCCGGGGAGGGGCCTACAATGAGCAGTTCTTC

j_gene: TRBJ2-2
abundance: NA
v_gene: TRBV29-1
d_gene: TRBD2
CDR3aa: CSVEASGGANTGELFF
CDR3nt: TGCAGCGTTGAGGCTAGCGGGGGCGCGAACACCGGGGAGCTGTTTTTT

j_gene: TRBJ1-1
abundance: NA
v_gene: TRBV19
d_gene: TRBD1
CDR3aa: CASSTYDREPEAFF
CDR3nt: TGTGCCAGTAGTACGTACGACAGGGAACCTGAAGCTTTCTTT

j_gene: TRBJ2-7
abundance: NA
v_gene: TRBV9
d_gene: NA
CDR3aa: CASSAGTQYEQYF
CDR3nt: TGTGCCAGCAGCGCCGGGACACAGTACGAGCAGTACTTC

j_gene: TRBJ1-2
abundance: NA
v_gene: TRBV19
d_gene: TRBD1
CDR3aa: CASSSGQGGIGYTF
CDR3nt: TGTGCCAGTAGCAGTGGACAGGGAGGAATTGGCTACACCTTC

j_gene: TRBJ2-2
abundance: NA
v_gene: TRBV7-2
d_gene: TRBD1
CDR3aa: CASSLNRGPGELFF
CDR3nt: TGTGCCAGCAGCTTAAACAGGGGGCCCGGGGAGCTGTTTTTT

j_gene: TRBJ1-1
abundance: NA
v_gene: TRBV7-9
d_gene: NA
CDR3aa: CASSPIAYLMNTEAFF
CDR3nt: TGTGCCAGCAGTCCCATAGCCTACCTTATGAACACTGAAGCTTTCTTT

j_gene: TRBJ2-3
abundance: NA
v_gene: TRBV25-1
d_gene: TRBD2
CDR3aa: CASSKLAGGTDTQYF
CDR3nt: TGTGCCAGCAGTAAACTAGCGGGGGGCACAGATACGCAGTATTTT

j_gene: TRBJ2-1
abundance: NA
v_gene: TRBV19
d_gene: TRBD1
CDR3aa: CASSITTGADEQFF
CDR3nt: TGTGCCAGTAGCATTACGACAGGGGCTGATGAGCAGTTCTTC

j_gene: TRBJ1-2
abundance: NA
v_gene: TRBV10-1
d_gene: NA
CDR3aa: CASNNRASNYGYTF
CDR3nt: TGCGCCAGCAATAACAGGGCGTCTAACTATGGCTACACCTTC

j_gene: TRBJ2-3
abundance: NA
v_gene: TRBV4-2
d_gene: NA
CDR3aa: CASSHGAGERPSTDTQYF
CDR3nt: TGTGCCAGCAGCCATGGAGCCGGGGAGAGACCTAGCACAGATACGCAGTATTTT

j_gene: TRBJ1-2
abundance: NA
v_gene: TRBV27
d_gene: NA
CDR3aa: CASSFLKGGHGYTF
CDR3nt: TGTGCCAGCAGTTTTCTAAAAGGGGGACATGGCTACACCTTC

j_gene: TRBJ2-7
abundance: NA
v_gene: TRBV19
d_gene: TRBD1
CDR3aa: CASTTKPGQGSEQYF
CDR3nt: TGTGCCAGTACCACAAAACCGGGACAGGGGAGCGAGCAGTACTTC

j_gene: TRBJ2-3
abundance: NA
v_gene: TRBV11-3
d_gene: TRBD2
CDR3aa: CASSLGTSGRSTDTQYF
CDR3nt: TGTGCCAGCAGCTTAGGGACTAGCGGGCGTAGCACAGATACGCAGTATTTT

j_gene: TRBJ2-5
abundance: NA
v_gene: TRBV28
d_gene: NA
CDR3aa: CASSLNLAAGSTQYF
CDR3nt: TGTGCCAGCAGTTTAAATCTAGCAGCCGGATCGACCCAGTACTTC

j_gene: TRBJ2-3
abundance: NA
v_gene: TRBV15
d_gene: NA
CDR3aa: CATSRGNRDPDTQYF
CDR3nt: TGTGCCACCAGCAGAGGTAACAGGGATCCAGATACGCAGTATTTT

j_gene: TRBJ2-7
abundance: NA
v_gene: TRBV12-5
d_gene: NA
CDR3aa: CASGDNAGTPSHEQYF
CDR3nt: TGTGCTAGTGGTGATAACGCCGGGACACCAAGCCACGAGCAGTACTTC

j_gene: TRBJ2-3
abundance: NA
v_gene: TRBV6-5
d_gene: TRBD2
CDR3aa: CASSSGGRGTDTQYF
CDR3nt: TGTGCCAGCAGCTCGGGGGGGCGTGGCACAGATACGCAGTATTTT

j_gene: TRBJ2-7
abundance: NA
v_gene: TRBV25-1
d_gene: TRBD1
CDR3aa: CASSRQGSYEQYF
CDR3nt: TGTGCCAGTTCGCGACAGGGCTCCTACGAGCAGTACTTC

j_gene: TRBJ2-7
abundance: NA
v_gene: TRBV27
d_gene: TRBD2
CDR3aa: CASSPSREDYEQYF
CDR3nt: TGTGCCAGCAGTCCATCCCGGGAGGACTACGAGCAGTACTTC

j_gene: TRBJ2-5
abundance: NA
v_gene: TRBV6-1
d_gene: NA
CDR3aa: CASSENRGSSETQYF
CDR3nt: TGTGCCAGCAGTGAAAATAGGGGCAGCTCAGAGACCCAGTACTTC

j_gene: TRBJ2-1
abundance: NA
v_gene: TRBV9
d_gene: TRBD1
CDR3aa: CASSQGQGIYNEQFF
CDR3nt: TGTGCCAGCAGCCAGGGACAGGGGATCTACAATGAGCAGTTCTTC

j_gene: TRBJ1-2
abundance: NA
v_gene: TRBV19
d_gene: NA
CDR3aa: CASRTGNGYTF
CDR3nt: TGTGCCAGTCGAACAGGGAATGGCTACACCTTC

j_gene: TRBJ1-4
abundance: NA
v_gene: TRBV6-1
d_gene: NA
CDR3aa: CASSEMDRLNEKLFF
CDR3nt: TGTGCCAGCAGTGAAATGGACAGACTTAATGAAAAACTGTTTTTT

j_gene: TRBJ1-2
abundance: once
v_gene: TRBV6-5
d_gene: TRBD1
CDR3aa: CASTGQGYGYTF
CDR3nt: TGTGCCAGCACAGGACAGGGCTATGGCTACACCTTC

j_gene: TRBJ2-1
abundance: NA
v_gene: TRBV15
d_gene: NA
CDR3aa: CATSRDVDSYNEQFF
CDR3nt: TGTGCCACCAGCAGAGATGTCGACAGCTACAATGAGCAGTTCTTC

j_gene: TRBJ2-7
abundance: NA
v_gene: TRBV7-6
d_gene: TRBD1
CDR3aa: CASSLTGQGAYEQYF
CDR3nt: TGTGCCAGCAGCTTAACTGGACAGGGGGCCTACGAGCAGTACTTC

j_gene: TRBJ2-7
abundance: few
v_gene: TRBV5-1
d_gene: TRBD1
CDR3aa: CASSSQNRGGEQYF
CDR3nt: TGCGCCAGCAGCTCGCAAAACAGGGGCGGCGAGCAGTACTTC

j_gene: TRBJ2-3
abundance: NA
v_gene: TRBV5-4
d_gene: TRBD2
CDR3aa: CASSWGASGGGDTQYF
CDR3nt: TGTGCCAGCAGCTGGGGGGCTAGCGGGGGCGGGGATACGCAGTATTTT

j_gene: TRBJ2-1
abundance: NA
v_gene: TRBV7-8
d_gene: TRBD2
CDR3aa: CASSFEGVAGGREQFF
CDR3nt: TGTGCCAGCAGCTTCGAGGGGGTAGCGGGGGGGCGTGAGCAGTTCTTC